Shown below are 8 T cell receptor beta chains from a single sample sequenced in a study of Graves' ophthalmopathy and Graves' hyperthyroidism. The TCR beta CDR3 regions underwent amplification from RNA transcripts. After a first-round RT-PCR with HTBI primers, a second-round multiplex PCR was run. TCRdb used MiXCR to reprocess the multiplex PCR reads, holding one entry per CDR3 protein. The repertoire has hundreds of thousands of distinct CDR3 sequences, 40% of them found once; the top ten carry 44%. Sequences were obtained from peripheral blood. The receptor set was obtained from an adult man with Graves' ophthalmopathy.

The V gene is TRBV7-2, the J gene TRBJ2-7, with 7 positions matching TRBD1. CDR3 length: 14 residues. V lost 1 base to trimming and J lost 6 bases; unmatched junction nucleotides: 6. Germline lookup yields CDR1 SGHTA and CDR2 FQGNSA. CDR3 nucleotide sequence: TGTGCCAGCAGCTTAGAAGGGGGCCCCTGCGAGCAGTACTTC. It is translated as CASSLEGGPCEQYF.

There are a few counts of this clonotype. V usage is TRBV6-5 and J usage is TRBJ1-6; 10 nucleotides match TRBD1. The CDR3 length is 15 residues. J gave up 6 bases and V 6 bases, and 5 bases lay outside the gene matches. Per germline, CDR1 MNHEY and CDR2 SVGAGI. Here the CDR3 DNA reads TGTGCCAGCAGGACGGGACAGGGGTTTAATTCACCCCTCCACTTT. This gives the protein CASRTGQGFNSPLHF.

The V call is TRBV2, the J call TRBJ1-1; D not certain. Germline V gives CDR1 SNHLY, CDR2 FYNNEI. V lost 7 bases to trimming and J lost 1 base, with 10 bases between them. The CDR3 covers 13 residues. The CDR3 is CASTGRRNTEAFF. As DNA, the CDR3 is TGTGCCAGCACCGGCCGACGGAACACTGAAGCTTTCTTT.

The chain recombines TRBV2 with TRBJ1-2, with TRBD1 as a possible D gene (6 bases). In germline, CDR1 is SNHLY, CDR2 FYNNEI. This CDR3 contains 14 residues. The V gene lost 5 bases and the J gene lost 7 bases, with 17 bases spanning the gap. The CDR3 sequence is CASSRAGAGFGYTF. CDR3 sequence (DNA): TGTGCCAGCAGTCGCGCGGGGGCAGGGTTTGGCTACACCTTC.

This chain links TRBV19 with TRBJ2-7; TRBD2 aligns across 8 bases. The CDR3 is 13 amino acids. The V segment lost 9 bases and the J segment 12 bases; nucleotides outside the gene matches: 16. Germline loops: CDR1 LNHDA, CDR2 SQIVND (reference sequence). CDR3 bases: TGTGCCAGCAGCTGGACACCCGGGACTAGTCTGTACTTC. Its protein product is CASSWTPGTSLYF.

The CDR3 loop reads CASRDFGVTEAFF. The CDR3 coding sequence is TGTGCCAGCAGAGATTTCGGAGTCACTGAAGCTTTCTTT. V and J are TRBV25-1 and TRBJ1-1, with D unclear. Germline-derived CDR1 and CDR2 are MGHDK and SYGVNS. The CDR3 covers 13 residues. Trimming took 6 bases from V and 4 from J, leaving 12 bases between them.

This clonotype has at least ten counts. V gene TRBV10-2 combines with J gene TRBJ1-2, with 8 positions matching TRBD1. Losses at the gene ends were 6 bases for V and 4 bases for J; bases not matched to a gene: 4. Per germline, CDR1 WSHSY and CDR2 SAAADI. This CDR3 is 13 amino acids long. Here the CDR3 reads CASRLQGGYGYTF. DNA for the CDR3: TGCGCCAGCAGGCTACAGGGGGGCTATGGCTACACCTTC.

In its sample, this clonotype was seen a few times. The genes are TRBV5-5 and TRBJ1-1; 7 nucleotides align to TRBD1. This CDR3 is 11 amino acids long. V dropped 3 bases and J dropped 8; count of bases not matched to a gene: 1. CDR1 SGHKS and CDR2 YYEKEE come from the germline V gene (reference sequence). In DNA form, the CDR3 reads TGTGCCAGCAGCTCGGGACAGGAAGCTTTCTTT. This encodes CASSSGQEAFF.